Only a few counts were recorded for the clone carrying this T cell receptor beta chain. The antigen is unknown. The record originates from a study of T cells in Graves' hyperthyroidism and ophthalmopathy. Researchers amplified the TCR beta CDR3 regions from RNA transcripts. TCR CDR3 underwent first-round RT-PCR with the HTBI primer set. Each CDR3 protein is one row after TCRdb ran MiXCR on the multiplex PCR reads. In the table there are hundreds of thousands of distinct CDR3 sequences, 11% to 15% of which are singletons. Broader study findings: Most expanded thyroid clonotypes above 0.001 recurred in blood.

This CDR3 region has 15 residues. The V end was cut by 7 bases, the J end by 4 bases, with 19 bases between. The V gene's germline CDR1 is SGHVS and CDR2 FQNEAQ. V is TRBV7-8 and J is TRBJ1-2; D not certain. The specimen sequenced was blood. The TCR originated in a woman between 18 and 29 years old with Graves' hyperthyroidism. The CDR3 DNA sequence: TGTGCCAGCACCCTCGGAACAAGCGCAGGCTATGGCTACACCTTC. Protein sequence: CASTLGTSAGYGYTF.